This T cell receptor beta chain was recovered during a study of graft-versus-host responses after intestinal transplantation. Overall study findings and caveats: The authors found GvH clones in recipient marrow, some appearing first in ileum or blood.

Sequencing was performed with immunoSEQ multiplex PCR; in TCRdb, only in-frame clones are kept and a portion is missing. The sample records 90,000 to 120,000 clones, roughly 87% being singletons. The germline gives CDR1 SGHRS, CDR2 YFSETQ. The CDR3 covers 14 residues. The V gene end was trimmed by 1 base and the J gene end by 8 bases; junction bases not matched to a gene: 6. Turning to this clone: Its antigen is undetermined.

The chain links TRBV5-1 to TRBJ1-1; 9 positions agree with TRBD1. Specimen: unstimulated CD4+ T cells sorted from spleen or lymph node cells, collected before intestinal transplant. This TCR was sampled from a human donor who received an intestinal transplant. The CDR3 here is CASSLRTGALEAFF. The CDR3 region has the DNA TGCGCCAGCAGCTTGAGGACAGGGGCTCTGGAAGCTTTCTTT.